The 14 T cell receptor beta chains given below trace back to one sample, sequenced in a study of blood T cell repertoires in COVID-19. The assay was immunoSEQ multiplex PCR, and TCRdb's table has in-frame clones only and misses some. The table records 55,000 to 85,000 clones, over 70% of them present only once. The specimen was peripheral blood. The receptors here all came from a man aged 55 to 69 with acute or convalescent COVID-19.

The J gene is TRBJ2-2, the V gene TRBV4-1; 9 nucleotides agree with TRBD1. Germline assignment: CDR1 MGHRA and CDR2 YSYEKL. The CDR3 runs 17 residues. V lost 1 base to trimming and J lost 1 base; unmatched junction nucleotides: 4. The CDR3 bases are TGCGCCAGCAGCCAAGTGTGGACAGGGGAGAACACCGGGGAGCTGTTTTTT. The encoded protein is CASSQVWTGENTGELFF.

CDR3 sequence reads: CASSSSDRHQETQYF. The CDR3 coding sequence is TGTGCCAGCAGCTCCTCCGACAGACACCAAGAGACCCAGTACTTC. The genes are TRBV11-3 and TRBJ2-5; D is possibly TRBD1 (5 bases). V was pared by 4 bases and J by 0 bases, with 12 bases between. CDR3 length: 15 residues. The germline V gene encodes CDR1 SGHNT and CDR2 YENEEA. Full variable domain (outside the CDR3, taken from reference TRBV11-3 and TRBJ2-5): EAGVVQSPRYKIIEKKQPVAFWCNPISGHNTLYWYLQNLGQGPELLIRYENEEAVDDSQLPKDRFSAERLKGVDSTLKIQPAELGDSAVYLCASSSSDRHQETQYFGPGTRLLVL.

This sequence joins TRBV18 and TRBJ1-2; no definite D call. The CDR3 length is 13 residues. The germline V and J ends were trimmed by 5 bases and 8 bases, with 15 bases remaining between them. CDR1 KGHSH and CDR2 LQKENI come from the germline V gene. The CDR3 sequence is CASSGERGVGYTF. The CDR3 DNA follows: TGTGCCAGCTCAGGCGAGCGGGGTGTAGGCTACACCTTC.

The chain couples TRBV7-8 to TRBJ1-3; 11 positions agree with TRBD1. The CDR3 extends over 18 amino acids. The J segment lost 0 bases and the V segment lost 8 bases, leaving 12 bases of the junction unmatched. Germline values: CDR1 SGHVS, CDR2 FQNEAQ. CDR3 in amino acids: CASALGTGGRFSGNTIYF. For the CDR3, the DNA is TGTGCCAGCGCTCTGGGGACAGGGGGTCGTTTCTCTGGAAACACCATATATTTT.

The chain recombines TRBV7-9 with TRBJ2-6; perhaps TRBD1 as D (6 bases). This CDR3 contains 17 residues. Trimming took 1 base from V and 5 from J, leaving 15 bases between them. The germline V gene has CDR1 SEHNR and CDR2 FQNEAQ (reference sequence). Written as DNA, the CDR3 is TGTGCCAGCAGCTTAGGGTCGACAGGCCTTTGGGCCAACGTCCTGACTTTC. Encoded protein: CASSLGSTGLWANVLTF.

This clone came up a few times. The rearrangement uses TRBV5-1 and TRBJ1-1; no reliable D call. This CDR3 region has 15 residues. Germline loops: CDR1 SGHRS, CDR2 YFSETQ. Trimming took 4 bases from V and 0 from J, leaving 13 bases between them. For the CDR3, the DNA is TGCGCCAGCAGCCGAGGGCGGGTCATGAACACTGAAGCTTTCTTT. It is translated as CASSRGRVMNTEAFF.

The chain couples TRBV7-3 to TRBJ2-1; D gene unclear. V gave up 5 bases and J gave up 7 bases, with 12 bases separating them. The CDR3 runs to 13 residues. CDR1 SGHTA and CDR2 FQGTGA come from the germline V gene. CDR3 sequence (DNA): TGTGCCAGCAGCGTAGCCCTTTCGAATGAGCAGTTCTTC. Protein sequence: CASSVALSNEQFF.

The chain combines TRBV9 with TRBJ2-6; 11 bases match TRBD1. V lost 4 bases, J lost 0 bases, and 6 bases stayed unmatched. The CDR3 contains 18 residues. CDR1 SGDLS and CDR2 YYNGEE come from the germline V gene. The CDR3 loop is CASSPRDRGASGANVLTF. As DNA, the CDR3 is TGTGCCAGCAGCCCCCGGGACAGGGGGGCCTCTGGGGCCAACGTCCTGACTTTC.

The chain recombines TRBV5-1 with TRBJ2-1, with 8 bases matching TRBD2. The V gene's germline CDR1 is SGHRS and CDR2 YFSETQ. Germline trimming cut 4 bases from V and 4 bases from J; bases unmatched to any gene: 10. CDR3 length: 16 residues. The CDR3 loop is CASSGKSGSSYNEQFF. CDR3 nucleotide sequence: TGCGCCAGCAGCGGGAAAAGCGGGAGTTCGTACAATGAGCAGTTCTTC.

V usage is TRBV6-4 and J usage is TRBJ1-2; 11 bases are a match to TRBD1. Germline V lookup: CDR1 MRHNA, CDR2 SNTAGT. V lost 5 bases to trimming and J lost 7 bases; unmatched junction nucleotides: 6. The length of the CDR3 is 14 residues. The CDR3 coding sequence is TGTGCCAGCAGTCCGGACAGGGGGCCGGGTGGCTACACCTTC. It yields the protein CASSPDRGPGGYTF.

The chain links TRBV9 to TRBJ2-2; TRBD2 agrees at 10 bases. Per the germline V gene, CDR1 is SGDLS and CDR2 is YYNGEE. The CDR3 sequence is 19 residues long. Trimming at V came to 0 bases and at J to 4 bases, leaving 12 bases not matched to a gene. CDR3 sequence (DNA): TGTGCCAGCAGCGTAGAGCCTAGCGGGAGCAGGGTAGGCACCGGGGAGCTGTTTTTT. It yields the protein CASSVEPSGSRVGTGELFF.

This CDR3 is CATSENRADYGYTF. CDR3 bases: TGTGCCACCAGTGAAAACAGGGCCGACTATGGCTACACCTTC. The V call is TRBV24-1, the J call TRBJ1-2, with D maybe TRBD1 (6 bases). This CDR3 has 14 residues. Trimming cost V 4 bases and J 3 bases, with 11 bases left between them. Germline V gene lookup returns CDR1 KGHDR and CDR2 SFDVKD.

V gene TRBV11-2 combines with J gene TRBJ1-6; the match to TRBD1 covers 7 bases. V dropped 2 bases and J dropped 7; count of bases not matched to a gene: 5. Germline V gene data show CDR1 as SGHAT and CDR2 as FQNNGV. This CDR3 has 15 amino acids. The CDR3 is CASSLTGTENSPLHF. DNA of the CDR3: TGTGCCAGCAGCTTAACGGGGACAGAGAATTCACCCCTCCACTTT.

The chain carries TRBV18 and TRBJ2-3; D is undetermined. V was trimmed by 4 bases and J by 6 bases, leaving 17 bases between them. The CDR3 is 15 residues long. Germline V gene lookup returns CDR1 KGHSH and CDR2 LQKENI. The CDR3, as DNA: TGTGCCAGCTCACGCCCGTCTGGTAGCTGGGATACGCAGTATTTT. Residues: CASSRPSGSWDTQYF.